This record concerns one T cell receptor (beta chain) sequence. Its antigen remains unknown. Here immunoSEQ multiplex PCR was the method, and the copy in TCRdb shows in-frame clones only, minus some. The table shows some 160,000 clones, with around nine tenths occurring only once. This CDR3 is 12 amino acids long. Germline V gene sequence: CDR1 PRHDT, CDR2 FYEKMQ (reference sequence). Trimming cost V 5 bases and J 1 base, with 5 bases left between them. The data were taken from a study of T cell responses to AZD1222 COVID-19 vaccine. Study outcomes and limitations: Vaccine-associated CD4 TCRs ranged over spike, dominating at 160-218 and 743-854.

The sequence derives from an adult in good health. The rearrangement joins TRBV13 to TRBJ1-2, with D unresolved. Source: peripheral blood, taken on day 0 of AZD1222 vaccination. CDR3 DNA: TGTGCCAGCAGCCCTTATAACTATGGCTACACCTTC. The encoded protein is CASSPYNYGYTF.